This paragraph covers one T cell receptor (beta chain) sequence. These data originate in a study of blood T cell repertoires in COVID-19. The wider study: The United States, Italy and Spain supplied acute and convalescent COVID-19 samples. T cells, B-cell-depleted T cells, or PBMCs provided the cDNA or gDNA that served as material.

Original handling: Reference gene primer amplification gave estimated nucleated cell counts. The data were produced by immunoSEQ multiplex PCR, yet TCRdb's version contains in-frame clones alone and is incomplete. The V and J calls and clone size come from that table; D and trimming were worked out from the DNA. The sample comprises 200,000 to 300,000 clones, 70% to 90% of which are singletons, and roughly 3% rests with the top ten. With 0 bases clipped from V and 5 bases from J, the junction kept 4 bases outside the gene matches. Germline values: CDR1 WSHSY, CDR2 SAAADI. This CDR3 is 15 amino acids long.

The clonotype comes from a woman in her thirties who had recovered from COVID-19. The V call is TRBV10-2, the J call TRBJ2-3, with 8 bases that match TRBD2. The specimen sequenced was peripheral blood. The CDR3 DNA reads as TGCGCCAGCAGTGAGTCACGAGCGGGGGTAGATACGCAGTATTTT. This encodes CASSESRAGVDTQYF.